The clone carrying this TCR beta chain was seen once. Antigen: not known. TCR beta CDR3 was sequenced at survey depth on immunoSEQ. The protocol was immunoSEQ multiplex PCR, while the TCRdb copy is restricted to in-frame clones and leaves out a portion. The sample holds fewer than 4,500 clones; 62% are singletons and the top ten take about 40%. These data come from a study of CD8 T cell repertoires and HIV-1 epitope variants. Study-wide background: Autologous T cell-negative cells served as antigen-presenting cells in equal numbers.

Germline V gene sequence: CDR1 GTSNPN, CDR2 SVGIG (reference sequence). V lost 0 bases to trimming and J lost 2 bases, with 10 bases between them. The CDR3 contains 14 residues. Overall study findings and caveats: Nef KF9 drew several clonotypes and HW9 one, without TAALDMSHF responses.

The TCR originated in a male donor with HIV. Sequences were obtained from cultured CD8+ T cells derived from PBMCs. The chain recombines TRBV30 with TRBJ2-5; D remains unclear. The CDR3 DNA sequence: TGTGCCTGGAGTGTAGTCGAATTACAAGAGACCCAGTACTTC. Translated, it gives CAWSVVELQETQYF.